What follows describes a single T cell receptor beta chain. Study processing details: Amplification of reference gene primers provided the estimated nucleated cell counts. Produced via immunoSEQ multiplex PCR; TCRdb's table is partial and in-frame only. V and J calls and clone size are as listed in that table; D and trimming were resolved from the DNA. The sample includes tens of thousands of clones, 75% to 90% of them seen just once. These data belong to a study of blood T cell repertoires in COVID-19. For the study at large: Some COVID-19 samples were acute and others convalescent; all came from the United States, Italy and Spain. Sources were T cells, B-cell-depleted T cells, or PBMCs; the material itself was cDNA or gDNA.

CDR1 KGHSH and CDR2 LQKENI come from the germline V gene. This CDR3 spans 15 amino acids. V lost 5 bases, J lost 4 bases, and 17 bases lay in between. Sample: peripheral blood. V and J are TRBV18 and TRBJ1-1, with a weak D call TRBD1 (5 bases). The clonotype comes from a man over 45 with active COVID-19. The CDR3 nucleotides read TGTGCCAGCTCATCTCAGGGAAGTAAGGGCACTGAAGCTTTCTTT. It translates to CASSSQGSKGTEAFF.